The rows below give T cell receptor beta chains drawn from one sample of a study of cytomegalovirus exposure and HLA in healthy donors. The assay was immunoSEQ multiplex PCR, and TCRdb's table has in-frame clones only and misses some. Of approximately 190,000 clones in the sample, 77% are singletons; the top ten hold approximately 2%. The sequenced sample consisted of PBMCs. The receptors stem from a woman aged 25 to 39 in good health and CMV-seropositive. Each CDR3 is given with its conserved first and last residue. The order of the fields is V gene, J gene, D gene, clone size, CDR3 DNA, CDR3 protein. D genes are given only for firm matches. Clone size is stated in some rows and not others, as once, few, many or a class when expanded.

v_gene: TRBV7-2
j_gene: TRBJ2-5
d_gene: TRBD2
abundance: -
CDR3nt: TGTGCCAGCAGCTTAGCGTGGGGACTAGCGGGGGGGGCATGGGAGACCCAGTACTTC
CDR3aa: CASSLAWGLAGGAWETQYF

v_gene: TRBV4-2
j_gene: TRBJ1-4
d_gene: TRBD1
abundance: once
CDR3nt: TGTGCCAGCAGCCAAAGGTCCGGGACAGGCCGGGCCCGGGCTAATGAAAAACTGTTTTTT
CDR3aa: CASSQRSGTGRARANEKLFF

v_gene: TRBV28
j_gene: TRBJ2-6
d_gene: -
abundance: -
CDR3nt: TGTGCCAGCAGTTCTCCTCAGGGGCGAACTTCTGGGGCCAACGTCCTGACTTTC
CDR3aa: CASSSPQGRTSGANVLTF

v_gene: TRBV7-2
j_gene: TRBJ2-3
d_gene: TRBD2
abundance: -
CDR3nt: TGTGCCAGCAGCTCGCTAGCGGGGGCTCTATCCACAGATACGCAGTATTTT
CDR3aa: CASSSLAGALSTDTQYF

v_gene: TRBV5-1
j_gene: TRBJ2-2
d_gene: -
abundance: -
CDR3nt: TGCGCCAGCAGCTTACTAGCTGAGACCGGGGAGCTGTTTTTT
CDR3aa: CASSLLAETGELFF

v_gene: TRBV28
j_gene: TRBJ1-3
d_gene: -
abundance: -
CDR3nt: TGTGCCAGCAGTTTATTGGTAGGGGGCTCTGGAAACACCATATATTTT
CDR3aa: CASSLLVGGSGNTIYF

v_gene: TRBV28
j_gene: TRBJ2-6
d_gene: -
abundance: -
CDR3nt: TGTGCCAGCAGTTCCGGGACACCCAGCTCTGGGGCCAACGTCCTGACTTTC
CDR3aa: CASSSGTPSSGANVLTF

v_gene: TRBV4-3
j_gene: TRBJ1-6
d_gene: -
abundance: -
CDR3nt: TGCGCCAGCAGCCAAGTAACAAATTCACCCCTCCACTTT
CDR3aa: CASSQVTNSPLHF

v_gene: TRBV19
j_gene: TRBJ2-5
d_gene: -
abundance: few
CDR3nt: TGTGCCAGTAGTATAGTCGGGGTAGGCCAAGAGACCCAGTACTTC
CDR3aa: CASSIVGVGQETQYF

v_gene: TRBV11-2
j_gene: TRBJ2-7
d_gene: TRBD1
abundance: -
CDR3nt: TGTGCCAGCAGCTCGGGACAGGGCGGAGAGCAGTACTTC
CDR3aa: CASSSGQGGEQYF

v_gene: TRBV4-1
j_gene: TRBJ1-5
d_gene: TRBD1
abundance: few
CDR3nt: TGCGCCAGCAGCCAAGACGTACTCTTTGGACAGGGGAATCAGCCCCAGCATTTT
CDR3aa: CASSQDVLFGQGNQPQHF

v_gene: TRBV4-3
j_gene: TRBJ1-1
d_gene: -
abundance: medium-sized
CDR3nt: TGCGCCAGCAGCCAAGAGGTGAGCATGAACACTGAAGCTTTCTTT
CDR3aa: CASSQEVSMNTEAFF

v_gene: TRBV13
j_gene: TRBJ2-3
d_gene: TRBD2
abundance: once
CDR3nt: TGTGCCAGCAGCTTAGATACCTGGACTAGCGGGAGGACAGATACGCAGTATTTT
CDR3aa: CASSLDTWTSGRTDTQYF

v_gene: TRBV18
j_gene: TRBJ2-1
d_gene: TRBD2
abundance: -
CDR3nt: TGTGCCAGCTCACAGGGGACTAGCTCCTACAATGAGCAGTTCTTC
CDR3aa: CASSQGTSSYNEQFF

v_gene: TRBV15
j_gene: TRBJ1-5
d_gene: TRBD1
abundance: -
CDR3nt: TGTGCCACCAGCTCATTCGGGGACAGGGGAAGGATTCAGCCCCAGCATTTT
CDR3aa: CATSSFGDRGRIQPQHF

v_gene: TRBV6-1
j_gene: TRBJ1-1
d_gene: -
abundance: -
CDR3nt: TGTGCCAGCAGTGAATCCCGGGACATGAACACTGAAGCTTTCTTT
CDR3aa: CASSESRDMNTEAFF

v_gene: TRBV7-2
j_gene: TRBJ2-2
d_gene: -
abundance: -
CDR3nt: TGTGCCAGCAGCCCTCACAGGTCCGGGGAGCTGTTTTTT
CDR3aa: CASSPHRSGELFF

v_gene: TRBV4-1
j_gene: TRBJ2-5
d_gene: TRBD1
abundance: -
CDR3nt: TGCGCCAGCAGCCAAGGACTCTTAGGACAGGGGTTACAAGAGACCCAGTACTTC
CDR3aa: CASSQGLLGQGLQETQYF

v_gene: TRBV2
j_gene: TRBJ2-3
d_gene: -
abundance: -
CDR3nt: TGTGCCAGCAGTGAACTCTACACAGATACGCAGTATTTT
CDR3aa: CASSELYTDTQYF

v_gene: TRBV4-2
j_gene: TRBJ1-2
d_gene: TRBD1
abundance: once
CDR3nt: TGTGCCAGCAGCCAAACGGGACAGACCTATGGCTACACCTTC
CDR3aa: CASSQTGQTYGYTF

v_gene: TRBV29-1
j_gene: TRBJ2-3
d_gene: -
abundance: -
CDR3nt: TGCAGCGATTGGGACTTCACAGATACGCAGTATTTT
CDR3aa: CSDWDFTDTQYF

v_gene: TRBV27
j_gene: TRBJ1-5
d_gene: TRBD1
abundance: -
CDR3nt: TGTGCCAGCAGTTTGGGACAGGGGAATCAGCCCCAGCATTTT
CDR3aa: CASSLGQGNQPQHF

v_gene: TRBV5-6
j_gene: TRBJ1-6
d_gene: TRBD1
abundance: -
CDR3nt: TGTGCCAGCAGCCTTGGACAGGGGGAATTGTGGAATTCACCCCTCCACTTT
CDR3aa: CASSLGQGELWNSPLHF

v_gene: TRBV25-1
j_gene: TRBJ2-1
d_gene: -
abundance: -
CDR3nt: TGTGCCAGCAGTGACCCCTCACGGGAGCAGTTCTTC
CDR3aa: CASSDPSREQFF

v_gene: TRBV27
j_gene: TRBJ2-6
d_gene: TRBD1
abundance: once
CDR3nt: TGTGCCAGCAGTTTATCCCCCCGATACAGGGGTGGCTCTGGGGCCAACGTCCTGACTTTC
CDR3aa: CASSLSPRYRGGSGANVLTF

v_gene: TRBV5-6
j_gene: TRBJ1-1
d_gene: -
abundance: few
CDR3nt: TGTGCCAGCAGCTTGTGGAGAGTAAACACTGAAGCTTTCTTT
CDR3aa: CASSLWRVNTEAFF

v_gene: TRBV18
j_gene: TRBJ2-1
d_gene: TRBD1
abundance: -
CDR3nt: TGTGCCAGCTCACCACCAAACAGGGGACCCTACAATGAGCAGTTCTTC
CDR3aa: CASSPPNRGPYNEQFF

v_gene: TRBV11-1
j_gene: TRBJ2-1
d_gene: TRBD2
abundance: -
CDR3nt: TGTGCCAGCAGCTCCCAAGCGGGGGGGCCTGCCAATGAGCAGTTCTTC
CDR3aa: CASSSQAGGPANEQFF

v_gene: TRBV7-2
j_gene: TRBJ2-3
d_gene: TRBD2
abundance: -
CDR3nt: TGTGCCAGCAGCTCTGTAGCGGGGGGCCTCACAGATACGCAGTATTTT
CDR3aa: CASSSVAGGLTDTQYF

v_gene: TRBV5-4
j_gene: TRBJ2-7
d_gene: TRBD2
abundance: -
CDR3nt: TGTGCCAGCAGCGGCGGGAGGGCCGAGAGGGAGCAGTACTTC
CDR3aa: CASSGGRAEREQYF

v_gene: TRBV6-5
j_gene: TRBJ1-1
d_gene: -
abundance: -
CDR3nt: TGTGCCAGCAGTTACTTGCAGGGGAACACTGAAGCTTTCTTT
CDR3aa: CASSYLQGNTEAFF

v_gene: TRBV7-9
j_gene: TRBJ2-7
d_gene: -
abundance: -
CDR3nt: TGTGCCAGCAGCTATAGGGATGCCGAGGGCCCCCAGTACTTC
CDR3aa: CASSYRDAEGPQYF

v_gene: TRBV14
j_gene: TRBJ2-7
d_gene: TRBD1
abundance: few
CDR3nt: TGTGCCAGCAGCCAAGATTATCGGACAGGGGGAATCTACGAGCAGTACTTC
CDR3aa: CASSQDYRTGGIYEQYF

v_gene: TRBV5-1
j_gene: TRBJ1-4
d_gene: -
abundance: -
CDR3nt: TGCGCCAGCAGCTCGACGTCAGGGTTTAATGAAAAACTGTTTTTT
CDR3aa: CASSSTSGFNEKLFF

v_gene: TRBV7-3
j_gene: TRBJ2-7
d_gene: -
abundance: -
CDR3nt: TGTGCCAGCAGCTTAACTGCAGGCTCCGAGCAGTACTTC
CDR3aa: CASSLTAGSEQYF

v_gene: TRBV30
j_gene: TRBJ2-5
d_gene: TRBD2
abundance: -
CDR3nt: TGTGCCTGGAGTGTCCCCGGACTAGCGGGGGAGCAGTACTTC
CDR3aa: CAWSVPGLAGEQYF

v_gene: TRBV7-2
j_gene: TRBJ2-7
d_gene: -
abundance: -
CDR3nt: TGTGCCAGCAGCTTAGGAGGAGGGATCTACGAGCAGTACTTC
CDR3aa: CASSLGGGIYEQYF

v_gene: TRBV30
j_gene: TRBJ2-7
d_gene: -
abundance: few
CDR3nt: TGTGCCTGGAGTCGGGGGACCTTCGGCGAGCAGTACTTC
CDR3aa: CAWSRGTFGEQYF

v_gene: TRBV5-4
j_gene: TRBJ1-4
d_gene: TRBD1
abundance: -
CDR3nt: TGTGCCACCCCTCTGCCGGGACAGGGCAAACCTAATGAAAAACTGTTTTTT
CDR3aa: CATPLPGQGKPNEKLFF

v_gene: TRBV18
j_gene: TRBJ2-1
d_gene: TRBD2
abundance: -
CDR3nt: TGTGCCAGCTCACCACGCTCTAGCGGGGTAGGTAATGAGCAGTTCTTC
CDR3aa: CASSPRSSGVGNEQFF

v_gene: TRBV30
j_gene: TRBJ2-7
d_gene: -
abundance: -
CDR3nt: TGTGCCTGGCAAAAGGCAGGCTACTCCTACGAGCAGTACTTC
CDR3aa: CAWQKAGYSYEQYF

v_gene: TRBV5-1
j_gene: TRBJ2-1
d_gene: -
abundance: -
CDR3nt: TGCGCCAGCAGCTTGGTTGTAGCGTACAATGAGCAGTTCTTC
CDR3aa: CASSLVVAYNEQFF

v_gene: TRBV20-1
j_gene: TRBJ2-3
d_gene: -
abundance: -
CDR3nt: TGCAGTGCCATGAGTCGGGATACGCAGTATTTT
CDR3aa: CSAMSRDTQYF

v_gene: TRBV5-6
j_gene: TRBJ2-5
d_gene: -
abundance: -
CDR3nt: TGTGCCAGCAGTGGAGGGTTGGAGACCCAGTACTTC
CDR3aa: CASSGGLETQYF

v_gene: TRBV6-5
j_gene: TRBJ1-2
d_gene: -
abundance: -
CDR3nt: TGTGCCAGCAGCCGGGACACGTACTATGGCTACACCTTC
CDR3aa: CASSRDTYYGYTF

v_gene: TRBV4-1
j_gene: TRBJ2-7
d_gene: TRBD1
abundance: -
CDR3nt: TGCGCCAGCAGCCATTGGCCACAGGGACAGACCTACGAGCAGTACTTC
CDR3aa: CASSHWPQGQTYEQYF

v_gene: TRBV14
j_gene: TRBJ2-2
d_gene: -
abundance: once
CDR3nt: TGTGCCAGCAGCCAAGATTTCTCCACGGGGTCCGGGGAGCTGTTTTTT
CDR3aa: CASSQDFSTGSGELFF

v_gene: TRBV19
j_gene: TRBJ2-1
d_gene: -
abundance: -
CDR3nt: TGTGCCAGTAGTATTTGGGCCGGGGCCTACAATGAGCAGTTCTTC
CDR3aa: CASSIWAGAYNEQFF

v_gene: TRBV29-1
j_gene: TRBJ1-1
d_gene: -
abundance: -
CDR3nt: TGCAGCGGCTCCGGGACAAACATGAACACTGAAGCTTTCTTT
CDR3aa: CSGSGTNMNTEAFF

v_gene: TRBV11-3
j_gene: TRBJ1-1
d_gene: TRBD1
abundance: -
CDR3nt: TGTGCCAGCAGCTCAGGGACAGGGAACACTGAAGCTTTCTTT
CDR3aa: CASSSGTGNTEAFF

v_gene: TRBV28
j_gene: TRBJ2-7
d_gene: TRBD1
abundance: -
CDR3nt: TGTGCCAGCAGCTCGGCCGGGACAGGGGAACCCCAGCTGGCCTTC
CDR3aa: CASSSAGTGEPQLAF

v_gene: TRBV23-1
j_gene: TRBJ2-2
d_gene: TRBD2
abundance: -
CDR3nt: TGCGCCAGCAGTCAACCCAGCCCCGGGACTAGAAAGACCGGGGAGCTGTTTTTT
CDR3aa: CASSQPSPGTRKTGELFF

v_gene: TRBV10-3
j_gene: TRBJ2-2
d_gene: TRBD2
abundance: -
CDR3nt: TGTGCCATCAGCCCGGGACTAGCGGGAGGAATGAACACCGGGGAGCTGTTTTTT
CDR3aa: CAISPGLAGGMNTGELFF

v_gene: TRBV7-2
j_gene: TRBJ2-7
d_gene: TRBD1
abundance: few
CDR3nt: TGTGCCAGTAAGAGAGGACAGGGGAGATACGAGCAGTACTTC
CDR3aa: CASKRGQGRYEQYF

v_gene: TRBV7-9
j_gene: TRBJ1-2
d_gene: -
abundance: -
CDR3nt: TGTGCCAGCAGCTTGGGTAGCCGACCCGCCAGCGGCTACACCTTC
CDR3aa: CASSLGSRPASGYTF

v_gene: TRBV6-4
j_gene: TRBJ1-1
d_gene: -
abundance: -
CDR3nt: TGTGCCAGCCGATTGACAGCGAACACTGAAGCTTTCTTT
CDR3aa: CASRLTANTEAFF

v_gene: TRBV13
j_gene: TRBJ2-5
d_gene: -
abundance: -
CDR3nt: TGTGCCAGCAGCTTAAGAGAGGCTCAAGAGACCCAGTACTTC
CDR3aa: CASSLREAQETQYF

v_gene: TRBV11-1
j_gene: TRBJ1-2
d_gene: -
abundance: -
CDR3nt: TGTGCCAGCAGCCCTGGGAGCGAGATCGGGTATGGCTACACCTTC
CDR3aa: CASSPGSEIGYGYTF